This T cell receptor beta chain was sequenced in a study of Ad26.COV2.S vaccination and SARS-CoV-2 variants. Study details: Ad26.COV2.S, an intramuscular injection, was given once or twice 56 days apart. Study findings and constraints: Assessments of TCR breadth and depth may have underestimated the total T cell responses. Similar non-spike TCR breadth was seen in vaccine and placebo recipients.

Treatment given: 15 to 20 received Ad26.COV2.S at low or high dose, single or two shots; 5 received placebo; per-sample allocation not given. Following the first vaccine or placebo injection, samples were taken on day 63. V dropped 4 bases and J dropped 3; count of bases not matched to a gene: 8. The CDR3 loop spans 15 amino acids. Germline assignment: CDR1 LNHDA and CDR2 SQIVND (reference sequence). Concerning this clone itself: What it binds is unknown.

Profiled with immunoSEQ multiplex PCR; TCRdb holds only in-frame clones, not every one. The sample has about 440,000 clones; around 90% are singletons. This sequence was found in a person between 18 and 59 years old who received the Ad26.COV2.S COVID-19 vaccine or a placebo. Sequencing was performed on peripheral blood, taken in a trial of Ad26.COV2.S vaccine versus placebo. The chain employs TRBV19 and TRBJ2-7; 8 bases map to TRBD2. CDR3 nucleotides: TGTGCCAGTAGTACCTTCGGGACTAGTGACTACGAGCAGTACTTC. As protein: CASSTFGTSDYEQYF. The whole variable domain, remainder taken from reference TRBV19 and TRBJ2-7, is DGGITQSPKYLFRKEGQNVTLSCEQNLNHDAMYWYRQDPGQGLRLIYYSQIVNDFQKGDIAEGYSVSREKKESFPLTVTSAQKNPTAFYLCASSTFGTSDYEQYFGPGTRLTVT.